The source of this TCR beta chain is a study of blood T cell repertoires in COVID-19. Study context: Collection of acute and convalescent COVID-19 samples took place in the United States, Italy and Spain.

Assay used: immunoSEQ multiplex PCR; TCRdb lists only in-frame clones, some missing. The sample consists of roughly 14,000 clones, roughly 90% of them appearing once. This clone was recorded once. V was cut by 0 bases and J by 8 bases, with 10 bases left in between. Germline V CDR1 and CDR2: KGHSH, LQKENI. The CDR3 is 13 residues long. This TCR was sampled from a human donor in a cohort sampled during active COVID-19. The chain uses TRBV18 and TRBJ1-1; D is perhaps TRBD1 (5 bases). The sequenced sample was peripheral blood. The DNA for the CDR3 is TGTGCCAGCTCACCACCTCTCAGGGAAGAAGCTTTCTTT. Protein product: CASSPPLREEAFF.